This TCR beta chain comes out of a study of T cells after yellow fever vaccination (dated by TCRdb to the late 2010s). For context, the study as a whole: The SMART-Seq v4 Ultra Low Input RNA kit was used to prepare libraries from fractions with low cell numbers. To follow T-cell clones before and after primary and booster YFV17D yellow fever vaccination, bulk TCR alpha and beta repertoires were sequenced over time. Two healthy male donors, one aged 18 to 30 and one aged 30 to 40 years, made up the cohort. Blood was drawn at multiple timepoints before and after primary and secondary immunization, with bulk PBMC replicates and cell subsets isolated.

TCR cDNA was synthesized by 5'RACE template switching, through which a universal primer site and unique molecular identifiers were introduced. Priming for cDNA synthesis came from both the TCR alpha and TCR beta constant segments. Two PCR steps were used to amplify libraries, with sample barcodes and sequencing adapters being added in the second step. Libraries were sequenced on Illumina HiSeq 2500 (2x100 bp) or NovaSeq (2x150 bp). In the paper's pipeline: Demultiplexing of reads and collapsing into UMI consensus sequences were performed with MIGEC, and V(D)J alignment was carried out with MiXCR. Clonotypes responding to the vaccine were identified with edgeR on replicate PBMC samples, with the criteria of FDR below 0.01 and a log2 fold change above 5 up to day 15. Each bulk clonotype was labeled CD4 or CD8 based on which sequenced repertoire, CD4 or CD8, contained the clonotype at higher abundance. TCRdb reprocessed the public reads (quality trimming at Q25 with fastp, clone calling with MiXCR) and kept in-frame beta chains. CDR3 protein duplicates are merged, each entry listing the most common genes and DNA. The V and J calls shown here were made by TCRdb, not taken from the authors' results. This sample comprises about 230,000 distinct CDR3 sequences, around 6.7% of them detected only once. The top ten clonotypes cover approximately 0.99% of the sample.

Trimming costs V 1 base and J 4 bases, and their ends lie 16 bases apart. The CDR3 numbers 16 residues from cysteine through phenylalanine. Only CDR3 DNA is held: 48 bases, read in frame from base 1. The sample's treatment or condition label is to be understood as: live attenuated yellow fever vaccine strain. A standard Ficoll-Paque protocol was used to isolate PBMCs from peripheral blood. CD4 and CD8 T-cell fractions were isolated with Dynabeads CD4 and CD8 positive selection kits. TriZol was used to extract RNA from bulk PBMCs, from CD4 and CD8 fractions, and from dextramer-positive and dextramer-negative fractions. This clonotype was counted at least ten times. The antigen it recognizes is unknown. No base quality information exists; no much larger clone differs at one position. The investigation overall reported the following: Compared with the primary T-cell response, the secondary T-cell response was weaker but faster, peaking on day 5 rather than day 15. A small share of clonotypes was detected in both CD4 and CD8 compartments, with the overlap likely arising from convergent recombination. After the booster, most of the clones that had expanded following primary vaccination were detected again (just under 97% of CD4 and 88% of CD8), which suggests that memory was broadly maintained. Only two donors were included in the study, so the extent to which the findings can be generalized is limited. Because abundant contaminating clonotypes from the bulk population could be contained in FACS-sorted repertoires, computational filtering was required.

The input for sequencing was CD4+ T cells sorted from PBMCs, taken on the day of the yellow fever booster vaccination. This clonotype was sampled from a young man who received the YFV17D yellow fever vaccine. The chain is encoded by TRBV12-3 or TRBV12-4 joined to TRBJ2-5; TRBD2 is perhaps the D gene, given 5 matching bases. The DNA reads TGTGCCAGCAGTTTAGGGGTCTGGGAGTGGGGAGAGACCCAGTACTTC. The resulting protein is CASSLGVWEWGETQYF.